One sample yielded the 31 T cell receptor beta chains listed below, sequenced in a study of cytomegalovirus exposure and HLA in healthy donors. The study ran its PCR with 60 Vbeta and 13 Jbeta primers. TCRdb's table, derived via immunoSEQ multiplex PCR, lists solely in-frame clones and lacks some. The sample contains about 190,000 clones, 81% of which appear only once. Sequencing was done on a sample of PBMCs. These receptors were collected from a man in his forties or fifties in good health and CMV-seropositive.

This clone was seen once. The rearrangement joins TRBV6-5 to TRBJ2-1; D remains unclear. This CDR3 contains 14 residues. V shed 10 bases and J shed 5 bases, with 18 bases lying between them. Germline V gene sequence: CDR1 MNHEY, CDR2 SVGAGI. The CDR3 region is CAIVTTLLNNEQFF. The CDR3 DNA sequence: TGTGCCATCGTAACTACGCTCCTCAACAATGAGCAGTTCTTC.

The chain combines TRBV29-1 with TRBJ2-1; TRBD2 matches 10 bases. The CDR3 is 13 residues long. V lost 3 bases, J lost 12 bases, and 8 bases stayed unmatched. CDR1 is SQVTM and CDR2 is ANQGSEA in the germline V gene. As DNA, the CDR3 is TGCAGCGTTGACACTAGCGGGACGGGGGGGCAGTTCTTC. It yields the protein CSVDTSGTGGQFF.

The chain employs TRBV7-9 and TRBJ2-5, with 8 bases identical to TRBD1. V lost 5 bases, J lost 1 base, and 9 bases stayed unmatched. CDR1 is SEHNR, CDR2 FQNEAQ, per germline (reference sequence). The length of the CDR3 is 16 residues. The CDR3 DNA is TGTGCCAGCAGCCCCCGACAGGGGAACTCCCAAGAGACCCAGTACTTC. Protein: CASSPRQGNSQETQYF.

Written as DNA, the CDR3 is TGTGCCAGTAGTATAGTTGGACTAGCGGGGGACTACGAGCAGTACTTC. Its translation is CASSIVGLAGDYEQYF. The V call is TRBV19, the J call TRBJ2-7; TRBD2 matches 13 bases. The CDR3 extends over 16 amino acids. V shed 1 base and J 3 bases; nucleotides not matched to a gene: 3. The germline V gene has CDR1 LNHDA and CDR2 SQIVND (reference sequence).

J is TRBJ1-3 and V is TRBV30; a weak D match, TRBD1 (5 bases). Trimming removed 2 bases at V and 3 bases at J, with 8 bases between. The CDR3 has 13 amino acids. Germline V lookup: CDR1 GTSNPN, CDR2 SVGIG (reference sequence). The CDR3 spells CAWSFGGGNTIYF. The CDR3 nucleotides are TGTGCCTGGAGTTTCGGGGGTGGAAACACCATATATTTT.

The chain is built from TRBV6-5 and TRBJ2-5; 15 nucleotides agree with TRBD2. The CDR3 consists of 16 residues. Per the germline V gene, CDR1 is MNHEY and CDR2 is SVGAGI. V shed 4 bases, J shed 2 bases, and the junction held 2 bases outside the gene matches. CDR3 nucleotide sequence: TGTGCCAGCAGTTGGACTAGCGGGGGGGCACAAGAGACCCAGTACTTC. It codes for CASSWTSGGAQETQYF.

Concerning this clone itself: Without the conserved terminal phenylalanine or tryptophan, this CDR3 likely stems from a read error. It is unclear where the CDR3 begins or ends on the DNA, so no DNA is shown, and the CDR3 is as TCRdb lists it. The V gene is TRBV9, the J gene TRBJ1-1; the table's D call TRBD1 went unverified against the DNA. Counting both end residues, the CDR3 totals 13 amino acids. In germline, CDR1 is SGDLS, CDR2 YYNGEE. The CDR3 sequence: CASSAGTGEVLGV.

The chain combines TRBV7-8 with TRBJ2-7, with D perhaps matching TRBD1 (5 bases). The CDR3 sequence is 17 residues long. V was shortened by 5 bases and J by 4 bases, with 24 bases between the two germline ends. CDR1 is SGHVS, CDR2 FQNEAQ, per germline. CDR3 in amino acids: CASSTFGLGQGSYEQYF. CDR3 nucleotide sequence: TGTGCCAGCAGCACCTTTGGATTAGGGCAGGGTTCTTACGAGCAGTACTTC.

This clone came up a few times. This chain connects TRBV5-1 to TRBJ1-2; tentative D call: TRBD1 (5 bases). The V gene lost 0 bases and the J gene lost 4 bases, with 13 bases spanning the gap. The CDR3 length is 15 residues. The germline V gene has CDR1 SGHRS and CDR2 YFSETQ. The CDR3 DNA reads TGCGCCAGCAGCTTGGGCCGGGGGGTCGGCTATGGCTACACCTTC. It codes for CASSLGRGVGYGYTF.

This clone was seen only once. The chain employs TRBV5-1 and TRBJ2-1; 7 bases fit TRBD2. This CDR3 is built from 14 residues. The germline gives CDR1 SGHRS, CDR2 YFSETQ. V lost 1 base and J lost 5; bases outside the gene matches: 3. The CDR3, as DNA: TGCGCCAGCAGCTTGAGCGGGGAACACAATGAGCAGTTCTTC. This translates into CASSLSGEHNEQFF. The variable domain in full, with the rest retrieved from reference TRBV5-1 and TRBJ2-1, is KAGVTQTPRYLIKTRGQQVTLSCSPISGHRSVSWYQQTPGQGLQFLFEYFSETQRNKGNFPGRFSGRQFSNSRSEMNVSTLELGDSALYLCASSLSGEHNEQFFGPGTRLTVL.

A few counts support this clone. V and J are TRBV11-2 and TRBJ2-7; tentative D call: TRBD2 (5 bases). Trimming removed 0 bases at V and 6 bases at J, with 9 bases between. The CDR3 is 13 residues long. The germline CDR1 and CDR2 sequences are SGHAT and FQNNGV. The CDR3 reads CASSLDLAGEQYF. The CDR3 coding sequence is TGTGCCAGCAGCTTAGATCTCGCGGGCGAGCAGTACTTC. The variable domain in full, completed from reference TRBV11-2 and TRBJ2-7, reads EAGVAQSPRYKIIEKRQSVAFWCNPISGHATLYWYQQILGQGPKLLIQFQNNGVVDDSQLPKDRFSAERLKGVDSTLKIQPAKLEDSAVYLCASSLDLAGEQYFGPGTRLTVT.

The CDR3 sequence: CASSLTGTGNEQYF. The CDR3 DNA sequence: TGTGCCAGCAGCCTCACCGGGACAGGGAACGAGCAGTACTTC. The chain carries TRBV28 and TRBJ2-7, with TRBD1 identical over 9 bases. This CDR3 comprises 14 residues. The J segment lost 5 bases and the V segment lost 6 bases, leaving 8 bases of the junction unmatched. In germline, CDR1 is MDHEN, CDR2 SYDVKM.

CDR3 loop: CASSPGTSTETQYF. The CDR3 nucleotides are TGCGCCAGCAGCCCCGGGACTAGTACTGAGACCCAGTACTTC. V usage is TRBV5-1 and J usage is TRBJ2-5; 8 bases agree with TRBD2. Germline V CDR1 and CDR2: SGHRS, YFSETQ. V was pared by 4 bases and J by 5 bases, with 7 bases of the junction left unmatched. The CDR3 loop spans 14 amino acids.

The CDR3 region is CASTPRQGNQPQHF. CDR3 bases: TGTGCCAGTACCCCCCGACAGGGCAATCAGCCCCAGCATTTT. This chain joins TRBV19 and TRBJ1-5; D perhaps matches TRBD1 (6 bases). The CDR3 contains 14 residues. Germline loops: CDR1 LNHDA, CDR2 SQIVND (reference sequence). V lost 7 bases and J lost 2, with 12 bases in between.

The chain carries TRBV5-6 and TRBJ2-4; tentatively, D is TRBD2 (6 bases). Trimming stripped 1 base from V and 0 bases from J, with 8 bases between. CDR3 size: 15 residues. Germline CDR1 SGHDT, CDR2 YYEEEE. The CDR3 region has the DNA TGTGCCAGCAGCTTGACGGGACTAGCCAAAAACATTCAGTACTTC. Amino acid sequence: CASSLTGLAKNIQYF.

The V gene is TRBV7-9, the J gene TRBJ2-3; TRBD2 aligns across 8 bases. CDR3 length: 19 residues. With 6 bases clipped from V and 0 bases from J, the junction kept 17 bases outside the gene matches. Germline-derived CDR1 and CDR2 are SEHNR and FQNEAQ (reference sequence). The CDR3 coding sequence is TGTGCCAGCAGTGCCGGTCCCGGGACTAGTAAATCTAGCACAGATACGCAGTATTTT. This encodes CASSAGPGTSKSSTDTQYF.

In this sample, this clone turned up once. The rearrangement uses TRBV7-8 and TRBJ1-1, with 9 bases identical to TRBD1. The V and J ends lost 5 bases and 6 bases, in that order; junction bases with no gene match: 7. This CDR3 spans 14 amino acids. Germline CDR1 SGHVS, CDR2 FQNEAQ. CDR3 in amino acids: CASSPRTGVSEAFF. The CDR3 region has the DNA TGTGCCAGCAGCCCTCGGACAGGGGTCTCTGAAGCTTTCTTT.

V usage is TRBV28 and J usage is TRBJ1-1; D perhaps matches TRBD1 (6 bases). Germline assignment: CDR1 MDHEN and CDR2 SYDVKM. V was shortened by 6 bases and J by 0 bases, with 20 bases between the two germline ends. There are 17 residues in the CDR3. The CDR3 region is CASRSGTPEPMNTEAFF. CDR3 nucleotide sequence: TGTGCCAGCAGATCCGGGACACCTGAGCCCATGAACACTGAAGCTTTCTTT.

CDR3 DNA: TGTGCCAGCAGTGACGGTTTGGGGCTTAGCACAGATACGCAGTATTTT. It is translated as CASSDGLGLSTDTQYF. V gene TRBV27 combines with J gene TRBJ2-3, with a possible D match to TRBD1 (5 bases). Germline-derived CDR1 and CDR2 are MNHEY and SMNVEV (reference sequence). Deletions cut 5 bases from V and 0 bases from J, with 15 bases between. This CDR3 spans 16 amino acids.

The V and J genes are TRBV12-5 and TRBJ2-3; D unclear. Per germline, CDR1 LGHNT and CDR2 FRNRAP. The CDR3 consists of 14 residues. V was pared by 2 bases and J by 5 bases, with 11 bases between. The CDR3 coding sequence is TGTGCTAGTGGTTTGTCTACCCCCATAGATACGCAGTATTTT. This gives the protein CASGLSTPIDTQYF.

CDR3 in DNA: TGTGCCAGCAGCCACGTAATAACAGTAGCCTACAATGAGCAGTTCTTC. Protein: CASSHVITVAYNEQFF. V usage is TRBV11-2 and J usage is TRBJ2-1; no clear D gene. V shed 5 bases and J shed 2 bases, with 16 bases lying between them. Germline V gene data show CDR1 as SGHAT and CDR2 as FQNNGV. The CDR3 length is 16 residues.

The CDR3 is CASSDPNTGELFF. The CDR3 DNA is TGTGCCAGCAGTGACCCTAACACCGGGGAGCTGTTTTTT. This chain joins TRBV6-4 and TRBJ2-2; unclear D gene. Trimming removed 2 bases at V and 2 bases at J, with 3 bases between. Germline CDR1 MRHNA, CDR2 SNTAGT. This CDR3 contains 13 residues.

There are a few counts of this clone. The V and J genes are TRBV7-6 and TRBJ2-3, with 11 positions matching TRBD2. Losses at the gene ends were 5 bases for V and 5 bases for J; bases not matched to a gene: 9. The CDR3 spans 16 residues. Germline CDR1 reads SGHVS; CDR2 reads FNYEAQ. The CDR3 DNA reads TGTGCCAGCAGCCCCCAGACTAGCGGGAAAGGAGATACGCAGTATTTT. The encoded protein is CASSPQTSGKGDTQYF.

The chain carries TRBV13 and TRBJ2-3, with 13 bases aligning to TRBD2. The CDR3 runs 18 residues. J lost 2 bases, V lost 5 bases, and 10 bases had no gene match. CDR1 is PRHDT, CDR2 FYEKMQ, per germline (reference sequence). DNA of the CDR3: TGTGCCAGCAGCCCTAGGGCTGGGACTAGCGGGAACACAGATACGCAGTATTTT. Protein sequence: CASSPRAGTSGNTDTQYF.

This chain links TRBV28 with TRBJ1-5; D is perhaps TRBD1 (5 bases). Per germline, CDR1 MDHEN and CDR2 SYDVKM. Trimming shortened V by 3 bases and J by 4 bases, and 7 bases separated the two germline ends. CDR3 length: 13 amino acids. CDR3: CASSFSGNQPQHF. CDR3 DNA sequence: TGTGCCAGCAGTTTCTCAGGGAATCAGCCCCAGCATTTT.

This clone came up a few times. The chain recombines TRBV5-4 with TRBJ1-6, with 10 bases lining up with TRBD1. The CDR3 length is 18 residues. J gave up 0 bases and V 4 bases, and 7 bases lay outside the gene matches. Germline V gene lookup returns CDR1 SGHNT and CDR2 YYREEE (reference sequence). The CDR3 bases are TGTGCCAGCAGCCAGGGACAGGGGCCGAGCTCCTATAATTCACCCCTCCACTTT. Its translation: CASSQGQGPSSYNSPLHF.

This clone was picked up a small number of times. This chain connects TRBV6-5 to TRBJ1-5, with D perhaps matching TRBD1 (6 bases). The germline gives CDR1 MNHEY, CDR2 SVGAGI. The CDR3 is 13 residues long. V dropped 10 bases and J dropped 3 bases, with 13 bases sitting between them. The CDR3 sequence: CAITGQINQPQHF. For the CDR3, the DNA is TGTGCCATCACCGGACAGATCAATCAGCCCCAGCATTTT.

V usage is TRBV7-8 and J usage is TRBJ2-1; D perhaps matches TRBD2 (7 bases). This CDR3 has 15 residues. Trimming shortened V by 5 bases and J by 0 bases, and 11 bases separated the two germline ends. Germline lookup yields CDR1 SGHVS and CDR2 FQNEAQ. CDR3 coding DNA: TGTGCCAGCAGCCCCCGGGGGGCCTCCTACAATGAGCAGTTCTTC. It translates to CASSPRGASYNEQFF.

V is TRBV4-1 and J is TRBJ2-7, with TRBD1 matching over 9 bases. CDR1 MGHRA and CDR2 YSYEKL come from the germline V gene. Losses at the gene ends were 4 bases for V and 6 bases for J; bases not matched to a gene: 7. The CDR3 totals 14 residues. The CDR3 reads CASSLRDRASEQYF. The CDR3 nucleotides read TGCGCCAGCAGCCTACGGGACAGGGCCTCCGAGCAGTACTTC.

The gene calls are TRBV6-1 and TRBJ1-5; TRBD1 matches at 7 bases. The V gene's germline CDR1 is MNHNS and CDR2 SASEGT. CDR3 size: 15 residues. The junction had 5 bases not matched to a gene; V was cut back by 2 bases and J by 4 bases. CDR3 amino acids: CASSENRGLNQPQHF. The CDR3 nucleotides are TGTGCCAGCAGTGAAAATAGGGGGCTTAATCAGCCCCAGCATTTT.

V is TRBV6-1 and J is TRBJ2-7, with 7 bases identical to TRBD1. Germline V gene data show CDR1 as MNHNS and CDR2 as SASEGT. After removal of 10 bases from V and 3 bases from J, the junction contained 9 bases not matched to a gene. This CDR3 comprises 13 residues. The CDR3 protein is CAIEDRTIYEQYF. The CDR3 DNA is TGTGCCATTGAGGACAGGACGATCTACGAGCAGTACTTC.